These 17 T cell receptor beta chains originate from one sample sequenced in a study of T cells in Graves' hyperthyroidism and ophthalmopathy. There were TCR beta CDR3 regions amplified from RNA transcripts. TCR CDR3 underwent first-round RT-PCR with the HTBI primer set. TCRdb passed the multiplex PCR reads through MiXCR, listing each CDR3 protein once. The sample holds a few hundred thousand distinct CDR3 sequences, around 20% seen once. The specimen sequenced was blood. Receptors were obtained from a man aged 18 to 35 with Graves' hyperthyroidism.

Many counts were recorded for this clonotype. The rearrangement joins TRBV2 to TRBJ2-2; TRBD1 matches 11 bases. Looked up from germline, CDR1 is SNHLY and CDR2 is FYNNEI. This CDR3 is built from 14 residues. V lost 5 bases, J lost 5 bases, and 1 base stayed unmatched. The CDR3 sequence: CASSRDRGTGELFF. The CDR3 region has the DNA TGTGCCAGCAGTCGGGACAGGGGGACCGGGGAGCTGTTTTTT.

This clonotype was observed a handful of times. This chain links TRBV11-1 with TRBJ2-7; TRBD2 aligns across 8 bases. Losses at the gene ends were 5 bases for V and 3 bases for J; bases not matched to a gene: 12. Germline-derived CDR1 and CDR2 are SGHAT and FQDESV (reference sequence). The CDR3 sequence is 16 residues long. CDR3 region: CASSPSGGLAGYEQYF. CDR3 sequence (DNA): TGTGCCAGCAGCCCTTCTGGGGGGCTAGCGGGCTACGAGCAGTACTTC.

V is TRBV6-1 and J is TRBJ1-1; tentatively, D is TRBD1 (5 bases). The CDR3 is made up of 12 amino acids. V was cut by 8 bases and J by 7 bases, with 14 bases left in between. The germline gives CDR1 MNHNS, CDR2 SASEGT. The CDR3 nucleotides read TGTGCCAGCGCCCCAGGGAGGGATGAAGCTTTCTTT. Protein: CASAPGRDEAFF.

CDR3 region: CATSGIGTGWRNTEAFF. CDR3 in DNA: TGTGCCACCAGCGGGATAGGGACAGGGTGGAGGAACACTGAAGCTTTCTTT. The rearrangement joins TRBV15 to TRBJ1-1; 9 bases match TRBD1. The CDR3 covers 17 residues. CDR1 LNHNV and CDR2 YYDKDF come from the germline V gene (reference sequence). V was clipped by 5 bases and J by 1 base; unmatched bases: 11.

The table lists this clonotype with many counts. The chain recombines TRBV2 with TRBJ2-7; the match to TRBD1 covers 8 bases. With 10 bases clipped from V and 3 bases from J, the junction kept 11 bases outside the gene matches. The CDR3 consists of 14 residues. Germline assignment: CDR1 SNHLY and CDR2 FYNNEI. CDR3 sequence: CAISSDRAIYEQYF. The CDR3 DNA sequence: TGTGCCATTTCGTCGGACAGGGCTATCTACGAGCAGTACTTC.

As to this clonotype: Since a much larger clone is just one base distant, this may be a read error. No conserved phenylalanine or tryptophan ends this CDR3, so it is likely a read error. The chain recombines TRBV7-9 with TRBJ2-7; D not resolved. Germline V CDR1 and CDR2: SEHNR, FQNEAQ (reference sequence). This CDR3 has 13 residues. The CDR3 reads CASSLAPSYGQYY. CDR3 nucleotide sequence: TGTGCCAGCAGCTTAGCGCCCAGCTACGGGCAGTACTAC.

This chain links TRBV2 with TRBJ2-1; 10 bases match TRBD2. The CDR3 totals 16 residues. CDR1 is SNHLY and CDR2 is FYNNEI in the germline V gene. Trimming at V came to 2 bases and at J to 3 bases, leaving 4 bases not matched to a gene. In nucleotides, the CDR3 is TGTGCCAGCAGTGAATCTAGCGGGGGCTTCTACAATGAGCAGTTCTTC. It codes for CASSESSGGFYNEQFF.

The V and J genes are TRBV3-1 and TRBJ2-7, with a possible D match to TRBD2 (6 bases). The germline V gene has CDR1 LGHDT and CDR2 YNNKEL (reference sequence). This CDR3 has 15 residues. V lost 1 base, J lost 6 bases, and 16 bases lay in between. The CDR3 protein is CASSQVALGGFEQYF. The CDR3 coding sequence is TGTGCCAGCAGCCAAGTAGCACTGGGAGGATTCGAGCAGTACTTC.

Only a few counts were recorded for this clonotype. The chain employs TRBV7-2 and TRBJ1-1; no definite D call. The CDR3 loop spans 13 amino acids. Trimming took 10 bases from V and 5 from J, leaving 17 bases between them. Germline CDR1 reads SGHTA; CDR2 reads FQGNSA. The CDR3 DNA sequence: TGTGCCACCGAGGATTTTCCGGGGACTGAAGCTTTCTTT. Translating gives CATEDFPGTEAFF.

This clonotype was observed a handful of times. One end of the junction does not line up with germline, which may come from a read error. The chain couples TRBV5-1 to TRBJ1-5; perhaps TRBD1 as D (5 bases). Germline-derived CDR1 and CDR2 are SGHRS and YFSETQ. The CDR3 is made up of 14 amino acids. The chain's CDR3 is CANSLEQGGQPQHF. The CDR3 nucleotides read TGCGCCAACAGCTTGGAGCAGGGAGGTCAGCCCCAGCATTTT.

The genes are TRBV4-1 and TRBJ1-3; D unresolved. The V end was cut by 3 bases, the J end by 2 bases, with 11 bases between. This CDR3 is 15 amino acids long. CDR1 is MGHRA and CDR2 is YSYEKL in the germline V gene. CDR3 coding DNA: TGCGCCAGCAGCCAGCCAACGCAACCTGGAAACACCATATATTTT. Encoded protein: CASSQPTQPGNTIYF.

This clonotype has only a few counts. V and J are TRBV20-1 and TRBJ2-5; D not certain. V lost 0 bases to trimming and J lost 1 base, with 9 bases between them. Looked up from germline, CDR1 is DFQATT and CDR2 is SNEGSKA (reference sequence). CDR3 length: 14 amino acids. The CDR3 sequence is CSARDLRVQETQYF. CDR3 bases: TGCAGTGCTAGAGATTTGAGAGTCCAAGAGACCCAGTACTTC.

The sample holds many counts of this clonotype. The chain employs TRBV6-5 and TRBJ2-7; D unclear. CDR1 MNHEY and CDR2 SVGAGI come from the germline V gene. This CDR3 comprises 11 residues. Trimming shortened V by 6 bases and J by 1 base, and 4 bases separated the two germline ends. The CDR3 region has the DNA TGTGCCAGCAGACAATCCTACGAGCAGTACTTC. It yields the protein CASRQSYEQYF.

Many counts were recorded for this clonotype. V gene TRBV10-3 combines with J gene TRBJ1-1; possibly TRBD1 for D (5 bases). Germline lookup yields CDR1 ENHRY and CDR2 SYGVKD. V lost 0 bases to trimming and J lost 0 bases, with 14 bases between them. CDR3 length: 17 amino acids. In nucleotides, the CDR3 is TGTGCCATCAGTGAGTCGACAATTAGGGGCATGAACACTGAAGCTTTCTTT. It codes for CAISESTIRGMNTEAFF.

This clonotype was observed many times. V usage is TRBV6-5 and J usage is TRBJ2-5, with TRBD2 matching 7 bases. Per germline, CDR1 MNHEY and CDR2 SVGAGI. Germline trimming cut 2 bases from V and 1 base from J; bases unmatched to any gene: 1. CDR3 length: 14 amino acids. The CDR3 DNA sequence: TGTGCCAGCAGTTACGTAGCGGGCCAAGAGACCCAGTACTTC. This gives the protein CASSYVAGQETQYF.

This clonotype was counted between two and nine times. The V gene is TRBV5-6, the J gene TRBJ1-1; no definite D call. With 3 bases removed from V and 4 bases from J, the gap between germline ends came to 13 bases. The CDR3 spans 14 residues. Germline loops: CDR1 SGHDT, CDR2 YYEEEE. The CDR3, as DNA: TGTGCCAGCAGCTCTCAAGGAGCGCCCACTGAAGCTTTCTTT. This sequence encodes CASSSQGAPTEAFF.

This clonotype occurred once. The chain recombines TRBV29-1 with TRBJ1-2; weak D call: TRBD1 (5 bases). Germline lookup yields CDR1 SQVTM and CDR2 ANQGSEA. V lost 5 bases, J lost 4 bases, and 14 bases lay in between. There are 13 residues in the CDR3. In DNA, the CDR3 is TGCAGCGTTCCATCGGGGGAGGGCTATGGCTACACCTTC. It codes for CSVPSGEGYGYTF.